This T cell receptor beta chain originates from a study of shared clonotypes between healthy human individuals. Trimming removed 4 bases from V and 5 bases from J; junction bases left unmatched: 2. Germline CDR1 is SGDLS and CDR2 is YYNGEE. This CDR3 has 12 amino acids. The assay was immunoSEQ multiplex PCR, and TCRdb's table has in-frame clones only and misses some. This sample has roughly 2,500,000 clones; 93% occur once, and the top ten carry roughly 0.36%. The origin of this receptor is a man aged 18-30 years in good health. Some clones in this sample may be carry-over from other donors' samples. Sequenced material: naive CD4+ T cells from PBMCs. Subset defined: CD45RA+ positively selected. The V and J genes are TRBV9 and TRBJ2-7; 8 bases are shared with TRBD2. In DNA form, the CDR3 reads TGTGCCAGCAGCCCGGGGGGGGACGAGCAGTACTTC. It encodes CASSPGGDEQYF. Together with reference TRBV9 and TRBJ2-7, the CDR3 gives the full variable domain: DSGVTQTPKHLITATGQRVTLRCSPRSGDLSVYWYQQSLDQGLQFLIQYYNGEERAKGNILERFSAQQFPDLHSELNLSSLELGDSALYFCASSPGGDEQYFGPGTRLTVT.